Reported below is one TCR beta chain. The sample holds many counts of this clonotype. No antigen is known for it. Base-call qualities are not available, and no considerably larger clone is one nucleotide away. This record belongs to a study of early T cells in non-severe SARS-CoV-2 infection (dated by TCRdb to about 2021). Study-wide context: Because TCR sequencing relied on bulk RNA taken from unsorted whole blood, pairing of alpha and beta chains was not possible. What the work shows at the level of the full study, not this receptor alone: Matching against VDJdb was skewed toward anti-spike CD8 responses, likely underestimated virus-specific expansions, and missed private and CD4 specificities.

Libraries were built with 5' RACE. These reads were obtained on a NextSeq 500. The TCR library protocol attached unique molecular identifiers to individual cDNA molecules to correct for sequencing error and PCR bias. TCR alpha and beta chains were both sequenced, and the abundances of alpha and beta sequences in each sample were closely correlated with each other. In the authors' own workflow: V gene, J gene and CDR3 annotation of TCR sequences was performed with Decombinator V4. TCRs were defined as expanded if a significant change between any two time points was detected under a Poisson model with p below 0.0001. Abundances of TCRs were expressed as counts per million after normalisation to the total number of TCRs sequenced in each sample. TRAV1-2 paired with TRAJ12, TRAJ20 or TRAJ33 defined MAIT TCRs, while TRAV10 paired with TRAJ18 defined iNKT TCRs. A search of VDJdb, accessed on 1 November 2021, was run for TCRs annotated to CMV, EBV and SARS-CoV-2, with TCRs annotated for multiple antigens excluded. The public sequencing data were trimmed at Q25 with fastp and processed into clonotypes with MiXCR by TCRdb, which kept only in-frame beta chains. For every CDR3 protein sequence, its rows merge into one entry that carries the most common genes and DNA. These V and J calls are TCRdb output, not the study's own analysis. The sample table lists around 35,000 distinct CDR3 sequences, approximately 6.1% of them with a count of one. Roughly 4.8% of the sample goes to the ten largest clones.

The study was a case-control design nested within a healthcare worker cohort in London, UK, with weekly nasopharyngeal swab PCR tests and blood sampling. Healthcare workers were recruited during the week of the UK lockdown, between 23 and 31 March 2020, and followed weekly for up to 16 weeks. V is pruned by 1 base and J by 7 bases, leaving 17 bases of the junction without a gene match. Sequences LGHDT (CDR1) and YNNKEL (CDR2) are obtained from the germline V gene (reference sequence). The CDR3 runs 20 amino acids, cysteine and phenylalanine included. The only DNA kept is the CDR3, 60 bases in frame from the first base.

Source material: whole blood. The clonotype comes from an adult who was a healthcare worker with PCR-confirmed SARS-CoV-2 infection or an uninfected control (not recorded which). The sequence is built from TRBV3-1 and TRBJ2-1; 12 bases in the junction line up with TRBD2. The bases are TGTGCCAGCAGCCAAGTTCTAGCGGGAGGGATGACCCTAAATTTAAATGAGCAGTTCTTC. This gives the protein CASSQVLAGGMTLNLNEQFF.